This T cell receptor beta chain was captured by sequencing in a study of blood T cell repertoires in COVID-19. Overall study: COVID-19 samples from acute and convalescent phases originated in the United States, Italy and Spain. Sources were T cells, B-cell-depleted T cells, or PBMCs; the material itself was cDNA or gDNA.

Repertoires were generated with immunoSEQ multiplex PCR, while TCRdb's copy carries only in-frame clones and drops some. The data hold 90,000 to 120,000 clones, with 80% to 85% observed a single time. The CDR3 extends over 13 amino acids. V was cut by 4 bases and J by 7 bases, with 11 bases left in between. Germline V gene sequence: CDR1 SGHTA, CDR2 FQGTGA. Input material: peripheral blood. The chain employs TRBV7-3 and TRBJ2-1; D may be TRBD2 (6 bases). The sequence derives from a man in his sixties or seventies with acute or convalescent COVID-19. The CDR3 region is CASSSGLQNEQFF. The CDR3 nucleotides read TGTGCCAGCAGCTCGGGACTCCAAAATGAGCAGTTCTTC.